The sequence of this T cell receptor beta chain was determined in a study of technical replicates of blood from a few donors. The count of this clone is one. Per germline, CDR1 LGHNA and CDR2 YSLEER. The V segment lost 0 bases and the J segment 3 bases; nucleotides outside the gene matches: 4. CDR3 length: 17 residues. Using immunoSEQ multiplex PCR, the repertoire was profiled, and TCRdb retains in-frame clones only, with some absent. The profile shows roughly 56,000 clones, over 75% of them singletons. The sequenced material came from PBMCs. This chain joins TRBV4-3 and TRBJ2-1; 11 nucleotides agree with TRBD2. This clonotype originated in a human donor in good health. Some clones in this sample may be carry-over from other donors' samples. CDR3 loop: CASSQDRLAGGYNEQFF. The CDR3 coding sequence is TGCGCCAGCAGCCAAGATCGCCTAGCGGGAGGCTACAATGAGCAGTTCTTC.